Listed here are 8 T cell receptor beta chains from one sample, sequenced in a study of post-analysis software for immune sequencing data. General observations from the study: The study found TRBV5-6, TRBV5-1 and TRBV20-1 among four to six TRBV segments more frequent in patients than controls.

These TCRs' antigens remain unknown. The authors incorporated unique molecular identifiers into the TCR beta cDNA libraries. TCRdb used MiXCR to reprocess the PCR reads, holding one entry per CDR3 protein. Found here are hundreds of thousands of distinct CDR3 sequences, roughly half of them singletons; the top ten hold under 6%. Source material: blood. Receptors originate from a girl aged 10 to 17 with multiple sclerosis.

There are a few counts of this clonotype. The gene calls are TRBV6-5 and TRBJ2-7; 7 bases line up with TRBD1. CDR1 is MNHEY and CDR2 is SVGAGI in the germline V gene. The CDR3 consists of 15 residues. V lost 6 bases, J lost 3 bases, and 11 bases stayed unmatched. CDR3 protein: CASRGQNTWNYEQYF. Here the CDR3 DNA reads TGTGCCAGCAGGGGACAGAACACATGGAACTACGAGCAGTACTTC.

The gene calls are TRBV6-5 and TRBJ1-1, with D unresolved. The germline gives CDR1 MNHEY, CDR2 SVGAGI. V gave up 6 bases and J gave up 0 bases, with 11 bases separating them. The CDR3 spans 14 residues. CDR3: CASRLVNLNTEAFF. CDR3 nucleotide sequence: TGTGCCAGCAGACTAGTAAACCTGAACACTGAAGCTTTCTTT.

This clonotype came up a few times. J is TRBJ2-1 and V is TRBV12-5, with 7 bases aligning to TRBD2. The length of the CDR3 is 13 residues. CDR1 and CDR2 (germline): LGHNT, FRNRAP. V dropped 6 bases and J dropped 2; count of bases not matched to a gene: 1. The CDR3 DNA reads TGTGCTAGTGGGCTAGCGGCCTACAATGAGCAGTTCTTC. Translated: CASGLAAYNEQFF.

Notes on this clonotype: A much larger clone lies one base from this, so it may be a read error. The gene calls are TRBV5-1 and TRBJ2-5; D assignment may be TRBD1 or TRBD2 (5 bases each). Germline V lookup: CDR1 SGHRS, CDR2 YFSETQ. The CDR3 loop spans 13 amino acids. Trimming removed 7 bases at V and 2 bases at J, with 12 bases between. CDR3 in DNA: TGCGCCAGCGGCCCGGGACGGCAAGAGACCCAGTACTTC. It specifies CASGPGRQETQYF. Based on the CDR3 plus reference TRBV5-1 and TRBJ2-5, the full variable domain is KAGVTQTPRYLIKTRGQQVTLSCSPISGHRSVSWYQQTPGQGLQFLFEYFSETQRNKGNFPGRFSGRQFSNSRSEMNVSTLELGDSALYLCASGPGRQETQYFGPGTRLLVL.

Only a few counts were recorded for this clonotype. The chain joins TRBV7-2 to TRBJ2-1; 8 bases fit TRBD2. The CDR3 covers 15 residues. Trimming removed 2 bases from V and 4 bases from J; junction bases left unmatched: 4. Germline CDR1 SGHTA, CDR2 FQGNSA. CDR3 nucleotide sequence: TGTGCCAGCAGCTTAAGTACTAGCGGTTACAATGAGCAGTTCTTC. The encoded protein is CASSLSTSGYNEQFF.

The rearrangement links TRBV7-9 to TRBJ2-7; TRBD1 matches at 9 bases. J gave up 2 bases and V 3 bases, and 5 bases lay outside the gene matches. The V gene's germline CDR1 is SEHNR and CDR2 FQNEAQ (reference sequence). The CDR3 totals 15 residues. CDR3 protein: CASSFRGQGTYEQYF. DNA for the CDR3: TGTGCCAGCAGCTTCAGAGGACAGGGGACCTACGAGCAGTACTTC.

This clonotype was observed a handful of times. The rearrangement joins TRBV6-5 to TRBJ2-6; D gene uncertain. The germline V and J ends were trimmed by 6 bases and 6 bases, with 15 bases remaining between them. This CDR3 is 15 amino acids long. Germline V gives CDR1 MNHEY, CDR2 SVGAGI. The CDR3 region has the DNA TGTGCCAGCAGCCCCGATAGGCGCTCGGCCAACGTCCTGACTTTC. Translation: CASSPDRRSANVLTF.

V and J are TRBV5-1 and TRBJ2-5, with unresolved D. Trimming shortened V by 4 bases and J by 2 bases, and 9 bases separated the two germline ends. CDR1 is SGHRS, CDR2 YFSETQ, per germline. This CDR3 comprises 13 residues. CDR3 sequence reads: CASSVGTQETQYF. CDR3 coding DNA: TGCGCCAGCAGCGTGGGCACTCAAGAGACCCAGTACTTC.